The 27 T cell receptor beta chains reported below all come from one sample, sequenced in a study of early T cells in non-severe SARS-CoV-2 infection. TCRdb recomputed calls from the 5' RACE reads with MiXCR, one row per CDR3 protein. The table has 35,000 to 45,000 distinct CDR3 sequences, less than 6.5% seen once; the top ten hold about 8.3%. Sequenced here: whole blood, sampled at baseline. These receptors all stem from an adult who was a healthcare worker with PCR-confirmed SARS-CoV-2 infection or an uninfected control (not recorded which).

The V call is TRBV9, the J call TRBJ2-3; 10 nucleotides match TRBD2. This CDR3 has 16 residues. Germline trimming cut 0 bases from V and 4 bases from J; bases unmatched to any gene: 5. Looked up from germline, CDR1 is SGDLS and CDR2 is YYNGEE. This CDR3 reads CASSVVASGGPDTQYF. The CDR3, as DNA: TGTGCCAGCAGCGTAGTAGCTAGCGGGGGCCCAGATACGCAGTATTTT.

The CDR3 protein is CASSFTDTQYF. In DNA, the CDR3 is TGCGCCAGCAGCTTCACAGATACGCAGTATTTT. The chain combines TRBV5-1 with TRBJ2-3; D not certain. Germline lookup yields CDR1 SGHRS and CDR2 YFSETQ. V was cut by 2 bases and J by 2 bases, with 0 bases left in between. CDR3 length: 11 amino acids.

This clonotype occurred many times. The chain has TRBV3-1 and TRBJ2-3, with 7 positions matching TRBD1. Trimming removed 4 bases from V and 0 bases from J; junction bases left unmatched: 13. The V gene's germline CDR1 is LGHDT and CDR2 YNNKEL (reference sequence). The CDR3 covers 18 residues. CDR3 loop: CASSPGQAIPTSTDTQYF. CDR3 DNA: TGTGCCAGCAGCCCTGGACAGGCTATCCCGACTAGCACAGATACGCAGTATTTT.

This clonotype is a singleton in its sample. DNA of the CDR3: TGTGCCAGCAGTTCAGGGGATCGAGGCTACACCTTC. Residues: CASSSGDRGYTF. The V and J genes are TRBV27 and TRBJ1-2; tentative D call: TRBD1 (6 bases). Germline-derived CDR1 and CDR2 are MNHEY and SMNVEV (reference sequence). This CDR3 is 12 amino acids long. Trimming removed 4 bases from V and 8 bases from J, with 11 bases in between.

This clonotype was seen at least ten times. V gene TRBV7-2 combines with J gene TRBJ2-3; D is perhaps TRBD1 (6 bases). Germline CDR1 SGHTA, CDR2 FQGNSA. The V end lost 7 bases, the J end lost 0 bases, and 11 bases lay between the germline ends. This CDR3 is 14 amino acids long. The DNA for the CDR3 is TGTGCCAGCACCTTTAGGGGGAGCACAGATACGCAGTATTTT. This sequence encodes CASTFRGSTDTQYF.

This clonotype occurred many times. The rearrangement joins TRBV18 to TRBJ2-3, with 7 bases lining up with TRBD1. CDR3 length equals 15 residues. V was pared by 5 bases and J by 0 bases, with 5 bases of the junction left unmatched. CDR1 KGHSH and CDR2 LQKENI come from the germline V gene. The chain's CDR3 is CASSTGTASTDTQYF. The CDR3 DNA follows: TGTGCCAGCTCAACCGGGACAGCTAGCACAGATACGCAGTATTTT. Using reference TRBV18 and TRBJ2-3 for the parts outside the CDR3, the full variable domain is NAGVMQNPRHLVRRRGQEARLRCSPMKGHSHVYWYRQLPEEGLKFMVYLQKENIIDESGMPKERFSAEFPKEGPSILRIQQVVRGDSAAYFCASSTGTASTDTQYFGPGTRLTVL.

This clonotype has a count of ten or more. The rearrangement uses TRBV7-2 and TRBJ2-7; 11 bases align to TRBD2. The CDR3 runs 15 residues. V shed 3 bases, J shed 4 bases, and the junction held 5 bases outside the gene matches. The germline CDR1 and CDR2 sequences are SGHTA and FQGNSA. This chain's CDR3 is CASSFASGGQYEQYF. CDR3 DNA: TGTGCCAGCAGCTTCGCTAGCGGGGGGCAGTACGAGCAGTACTTC.

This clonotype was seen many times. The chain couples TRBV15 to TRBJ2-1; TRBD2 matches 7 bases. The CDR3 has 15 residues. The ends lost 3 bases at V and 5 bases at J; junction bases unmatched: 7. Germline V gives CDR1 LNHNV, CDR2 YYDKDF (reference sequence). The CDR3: CATSRSGLSNNEQFF. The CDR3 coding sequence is TGTGCCACCAGCAGGTCGGGACTATCCAACAATGAGCAGTTCTTC.

The CDR3 DNA sequence: TGTGCCATCAGTGAACACAGCTACGAGCAGTACTTC. The encoded protein is CAISEHSYEQYF. The chain employs TRBV10-3 and TRBJ2-7, with no clear D. Germline V gene data show CDR1 as ENHRY and CDR2 as SYGVKD. The V end lost 3 bases, the J end lost 3 bases, and 6 bases lay between the germline ends. The CDR3 is made up of 12 amino acids.

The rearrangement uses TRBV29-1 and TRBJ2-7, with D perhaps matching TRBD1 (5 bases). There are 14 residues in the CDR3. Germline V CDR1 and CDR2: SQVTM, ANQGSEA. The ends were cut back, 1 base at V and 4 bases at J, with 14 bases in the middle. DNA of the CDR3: TGCAGCGTTGAAGGGACAAGCGCCCATTACGAGCAGTACTTC. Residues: CSVEGTSAHYEQYF.

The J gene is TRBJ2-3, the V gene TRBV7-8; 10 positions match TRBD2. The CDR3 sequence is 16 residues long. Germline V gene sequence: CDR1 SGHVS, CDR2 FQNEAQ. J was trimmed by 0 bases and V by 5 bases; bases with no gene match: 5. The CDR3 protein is CASSPGLAPSTDTQYF. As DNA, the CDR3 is TGTGCCAGCAGCCCGGGACTAGCGCCAAGCACAGATACGCAGTATTTT.

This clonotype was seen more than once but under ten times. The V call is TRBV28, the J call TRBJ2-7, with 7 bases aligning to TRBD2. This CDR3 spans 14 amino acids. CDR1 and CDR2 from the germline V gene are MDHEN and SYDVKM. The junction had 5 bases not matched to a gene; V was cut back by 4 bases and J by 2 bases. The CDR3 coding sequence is TGTGCCAGCAGTTCTCCGGGACTAACCTACGAGCAGTACTTC. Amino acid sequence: CASSSPGLTYEQYF.

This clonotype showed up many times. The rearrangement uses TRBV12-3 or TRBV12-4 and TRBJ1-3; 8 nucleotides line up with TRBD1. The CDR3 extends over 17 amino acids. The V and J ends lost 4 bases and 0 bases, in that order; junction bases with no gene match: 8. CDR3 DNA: TGTGCCAGCAGTTCATACGGGACAGGAGACTCTGGAAACACCATATATTTT. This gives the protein CASSSYGTGDSGNTIYF.

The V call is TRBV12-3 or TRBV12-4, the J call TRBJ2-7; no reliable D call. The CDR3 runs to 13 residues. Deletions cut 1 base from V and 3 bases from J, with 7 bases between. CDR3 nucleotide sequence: TGTGCCAGCAGTTTAGAGTCCGGCTACGAGCAGTACTTC. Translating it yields CASSLESGYEQYF.

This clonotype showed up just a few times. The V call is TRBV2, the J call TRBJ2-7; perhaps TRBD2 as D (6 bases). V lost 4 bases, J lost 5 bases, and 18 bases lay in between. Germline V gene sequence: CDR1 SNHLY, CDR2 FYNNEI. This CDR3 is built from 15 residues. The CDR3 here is CASSAGTYILHEQYF. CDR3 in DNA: TGTGCCAGCAGTGCCGGGACTTATATTCTACACGAGCAGTACTTC.

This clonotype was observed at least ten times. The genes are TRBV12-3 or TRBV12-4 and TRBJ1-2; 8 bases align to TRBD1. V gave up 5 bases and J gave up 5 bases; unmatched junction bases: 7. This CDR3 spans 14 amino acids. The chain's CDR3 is CASSDSYRGYGYTF. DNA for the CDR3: TGTGCCAGCAGTGATAGTTACAGGGGGTATGGCTACACCTTC.

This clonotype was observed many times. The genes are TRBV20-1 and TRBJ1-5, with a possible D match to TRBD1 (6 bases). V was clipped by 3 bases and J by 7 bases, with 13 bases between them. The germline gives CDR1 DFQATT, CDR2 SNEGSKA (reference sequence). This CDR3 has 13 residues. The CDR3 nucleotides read TGCAGTGCTAGGGCTTCCGGGGGCCAGCCCCAGCATTTT. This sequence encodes CSARASGGQPQHF.

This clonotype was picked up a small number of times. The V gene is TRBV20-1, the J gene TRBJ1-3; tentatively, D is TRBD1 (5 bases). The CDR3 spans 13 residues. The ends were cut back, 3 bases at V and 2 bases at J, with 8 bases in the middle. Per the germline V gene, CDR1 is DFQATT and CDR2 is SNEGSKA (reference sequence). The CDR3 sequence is CSARGGTGNTIYF. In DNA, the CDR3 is TGCAGTGCTAGGGGGGGGACTGGAAACACCATATATTTT.

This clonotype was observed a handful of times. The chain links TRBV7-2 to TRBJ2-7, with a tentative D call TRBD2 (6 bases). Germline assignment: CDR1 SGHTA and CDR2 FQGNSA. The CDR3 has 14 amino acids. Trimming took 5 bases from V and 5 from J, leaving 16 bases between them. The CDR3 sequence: CASSLGGAWDEQYF. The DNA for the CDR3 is TGTGCCAGCAGCCTCGGCGGGGCCTGGGACGAGCAGTACTTC.

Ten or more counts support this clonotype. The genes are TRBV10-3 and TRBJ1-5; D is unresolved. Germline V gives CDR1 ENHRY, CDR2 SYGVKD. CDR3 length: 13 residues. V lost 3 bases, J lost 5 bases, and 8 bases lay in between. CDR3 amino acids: CAISDLSDQPQHF. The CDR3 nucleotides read TGTGCCATCAGTGATTTATCGGATCAGCCCCAGCATTTT.

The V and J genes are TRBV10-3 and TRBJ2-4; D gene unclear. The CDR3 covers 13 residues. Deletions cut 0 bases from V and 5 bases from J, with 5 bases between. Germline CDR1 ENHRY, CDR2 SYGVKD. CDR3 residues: CAISESGENIQYF. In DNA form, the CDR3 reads TGTGCCATCAGTGAGTCTGGGGAAAACATTCAGTACTTC.

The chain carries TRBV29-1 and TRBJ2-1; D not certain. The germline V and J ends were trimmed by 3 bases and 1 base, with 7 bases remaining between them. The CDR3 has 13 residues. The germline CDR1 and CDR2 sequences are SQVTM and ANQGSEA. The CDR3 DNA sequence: TGCAGCGTTGATGTGGGTTCCTACAATGAGCAGTTCTTC. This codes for CSVDVGSYNEQFF.

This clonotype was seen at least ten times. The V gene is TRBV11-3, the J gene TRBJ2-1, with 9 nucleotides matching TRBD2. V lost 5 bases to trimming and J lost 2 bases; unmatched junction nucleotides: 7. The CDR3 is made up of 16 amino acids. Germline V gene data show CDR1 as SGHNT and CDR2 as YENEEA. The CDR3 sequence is CASSLNVAGAYNEQFF. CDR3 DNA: TGTGCCAGCAGCCTTAACGTAGCGGGGGCCTACAATGAGCAGTTCTTC.

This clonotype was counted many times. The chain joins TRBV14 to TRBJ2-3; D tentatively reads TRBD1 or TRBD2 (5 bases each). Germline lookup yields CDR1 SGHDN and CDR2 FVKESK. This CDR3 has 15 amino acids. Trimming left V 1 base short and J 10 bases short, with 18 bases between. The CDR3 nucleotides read TGTGCCAGCAGCCAAGGAGGACTTTCCACAGGTTCGCAGTATTTT. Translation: CASSQGGLSTGSQYF.

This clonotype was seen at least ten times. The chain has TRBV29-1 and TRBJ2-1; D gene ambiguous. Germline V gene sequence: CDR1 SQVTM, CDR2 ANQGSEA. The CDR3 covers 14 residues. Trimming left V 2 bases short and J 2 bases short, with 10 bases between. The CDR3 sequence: CSVEQETPYNEQFF. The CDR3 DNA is TGCAGCGTTGAACAGGAGACCCCCTACAATGAGCAGTTCTTC.

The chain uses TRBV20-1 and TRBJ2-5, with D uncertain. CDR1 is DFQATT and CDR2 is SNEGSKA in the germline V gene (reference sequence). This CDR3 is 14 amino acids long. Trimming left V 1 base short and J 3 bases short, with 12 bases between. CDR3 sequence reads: CSARGRQEKETQYF. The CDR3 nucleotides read TGCAGTGCTAGAGGCCGACAAGAAAAAGAGACCCAGTACTTC.

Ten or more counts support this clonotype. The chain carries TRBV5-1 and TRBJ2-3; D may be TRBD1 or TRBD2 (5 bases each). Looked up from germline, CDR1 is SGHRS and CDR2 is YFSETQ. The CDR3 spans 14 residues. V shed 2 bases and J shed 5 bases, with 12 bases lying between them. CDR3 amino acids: CASSFQGRGDTQYF. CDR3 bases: TGCGCCAGCAGCTTTCAGGGCCGGGGAGATACGCAGTATTTT.